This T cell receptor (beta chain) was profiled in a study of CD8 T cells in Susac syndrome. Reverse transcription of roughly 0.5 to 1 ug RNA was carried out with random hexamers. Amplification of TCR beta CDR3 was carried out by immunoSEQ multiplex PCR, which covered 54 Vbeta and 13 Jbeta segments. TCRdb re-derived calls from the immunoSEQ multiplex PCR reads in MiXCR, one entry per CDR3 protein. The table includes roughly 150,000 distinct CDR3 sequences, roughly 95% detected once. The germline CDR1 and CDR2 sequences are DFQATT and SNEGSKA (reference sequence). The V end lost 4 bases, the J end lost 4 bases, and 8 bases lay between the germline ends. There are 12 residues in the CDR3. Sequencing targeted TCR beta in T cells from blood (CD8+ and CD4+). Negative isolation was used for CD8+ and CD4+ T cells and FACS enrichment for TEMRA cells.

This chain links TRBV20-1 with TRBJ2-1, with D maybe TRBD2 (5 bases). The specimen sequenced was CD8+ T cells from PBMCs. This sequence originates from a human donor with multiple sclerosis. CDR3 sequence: CSATRVYNEQFF. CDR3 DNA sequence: TGCAGTGCTACGAGGGTTTACAATGAGCAGTTCTTC.